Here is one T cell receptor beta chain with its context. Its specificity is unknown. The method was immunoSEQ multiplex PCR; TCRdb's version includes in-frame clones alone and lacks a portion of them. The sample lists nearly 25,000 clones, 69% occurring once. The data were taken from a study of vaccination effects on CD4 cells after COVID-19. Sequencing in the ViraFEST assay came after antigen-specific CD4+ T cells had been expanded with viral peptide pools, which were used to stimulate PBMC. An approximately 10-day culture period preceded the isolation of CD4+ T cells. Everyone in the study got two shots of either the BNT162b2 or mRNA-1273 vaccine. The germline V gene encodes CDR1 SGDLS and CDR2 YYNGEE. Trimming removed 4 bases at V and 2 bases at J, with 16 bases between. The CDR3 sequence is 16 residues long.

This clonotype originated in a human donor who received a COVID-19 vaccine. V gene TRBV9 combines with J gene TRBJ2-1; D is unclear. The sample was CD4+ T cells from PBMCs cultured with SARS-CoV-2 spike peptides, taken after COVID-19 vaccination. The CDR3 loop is CASSPTARAPYNEQFF. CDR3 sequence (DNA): TGTGCCAGCAGCCCAACAGCGAGAGCTCCCTACAATGAGCAGTTCTTC.